This T cell receptor beta chain was sequenced for a study of T cell repertoires in cytomegalovirus infection. This clonotype was seen many times. The CDR3 length is 14 residues. The germline V gene encodes CDR1 MNHEY and CDR2 SMNVEV (reference sequence). V shed 3 bases and J shed 4 bases, with 13 bases lying between them. Using its own MiXCR run on the reads, TCRdb lists one record per CDR3 protein. The sample lists 200,000 to 300,000 distinct CDR3 sequences; roughly 13% were seen once. The rearrangement uses TRBV27 and TRBJ2-7; D perhaps matches TRBD2 (5 bases). The sequence was collected from a human donor in good health (CMV status not recorded). Some clones in this sample may be carry-over from other donors' samples. Input material: PBMCs. In DNA form, the CDR3 reads TGTGCCAGCAGTTTCGGAGGTTCCCCATACGAGCAGTACTTC. This codes for CASSFGGSPYEQYF.